The 17 T cell receptor beta chains in this list originate from one sample, sequenced in a study of cytotoxic CD8 clonotypes in ibrutinib-treated CLL. Sequenced by immunoSEQ multiplex PCR; TCRdb stores in-frame clones only, minus some. In the table there are about 200,000 clones, more than 75% of which are singletons. Here the sequenced sample was PBMCs, taken after 12 months of ibrutinib treatment. Receptors were obtained from a human donor with chronic lymphocytic leukemia.

The rearrangement uses TRBV6-1 and TRBJ2-6, with D unclear. The V gene lost 7 bases and the J gene lost 2 bases, with 12 bases spanning the gap. The CDR3 is 15 amino acids. Germline lookup yields CDR1 MNHNS and CDR2 SASEGT. The CDR3 is CASNPTHTGANVLTF. CDR3 nucleotide sequence: TGTGCCAGCAACCCTACCCATACTGGGGCCAACGTCCTGACTTTC.

The rearrangement links TRBV6-1 to TRBJ1-2, with 8 bases lining up with TRBD1. Germline CDR1 reads MNHNS; CDR2 reads SASEGT. V was clipped by 8 bases and J by 8 bases; unmatched bases: 10. The CDR3 is 13 residues long. CDR3 residues: CASLGQGDGGYTF. CDR3 nucleotides: TGTGCCAGCCTCGGACAGGGCGATGGCGGCTACACCTTC.

The V gene is TRBV29-1, the J gene TRBJ2-3; TRBD2 aligns across 9 bases. CDR3 length: 14 residues. Germline V gene data show CDR1 as SQVTM and CDR2 as ANQGSEA. Unmatched junction bases numbered 6, after V lost 6 bases and J lost 2 bases. CDR3 bases: TGCAGCGTGAGACTAGCGGAAAACACAGATACGCAGTATTTT. Translating it yields CSVRLAENTDTQYF.

This chain joins TRBV25-1 and TRBJ2-2; unclear D gene. Germline V gene data show CDR1 as MGHDK and CDR2 as SYGVNS. There are 15 residues in the CDR3. V lost 5 bases and J lost 6, with 16 bases in between. This chain's CDR3 is CASSPPVEGSGELFF. The CDR3 coding sequence is TGTGCCAGCAGTCCCCCGGTAGAAGGGTCCGGGGAGCTGTTTTTT.

The genes are TRBV5-1 and TRBJ2-7, with no clear D. This CDR3 contains 14 residues. V lost 2 bases and J lost 4, with 13 bases in between. The V gene's germline CDR1 is SGHRS and CDR2 YFSETQ. The CDR3 reads CASSFDLHEYEQYF. The CDR3 nucleotides read TGCGCCAGCAGCTTCGACCTACACGAGTACGAGCAGTACTTC.

J is TRBJ1-2 and V is TRBV11-2; 7 bases fit TRBD1. Germline CDR1 reads SGHAT; CDR2 reads FQNNGV. The CDR3 loop spans 16 amino acids. With V trimmed by 4 bases and J by 8 bases, 16 bases remained unmatched. CDR3 amino acids: CASSSIRDRTLGGYTF. Written as DNA, the CDR3 is TGTGCCAGCAGCTCCATACGGGACAGAACTCTCGGGGGCTACACCTTC.

The V and J genes are TRBV27 and TRBJ2-2; D unclear. The CDR3 is 17 amino acids. Trimming shortened V by 6 bases and J by 0 bases, and 17 bases separated the two germline ends. Per the germline V gene, CDR1 is MNHEY and CDR2 is SMNVEV (reference sequence). DNA for the CDR3: TGTGCCAGCAGACAATTTGCGCTCGGCCCGAACACCGGGGAGCTGTTTTTT. Translated, it gives CASRQFALGPNTGELFF.

V gene TRBV2 combines with J gene TRBJ1-5; TRBD1 might be the D (5 bases). Trimming cost V 2 bases and J 3 bases, with 8 bases left between them. This CDR3 contains 14 residues. CDR1 SNHLY and CDR2 FYNNEI come from the germline V gene. The DNA for the CDR3 is TGTGCCAGCAGTGAACAGGGTCCCAATCAGCCCCAGCATTTT. Translation gives CASSEQGPNQPQHF.

The chain is built from TRBV6-5 and TRBJ1-5; D is possibly TRBD1 (5 bases). Germline V gene sequence: CDR1 MNHEY, CDR2 SVGAGI. Trimming shortened V by 2 bases and J by 2 bases, and 10 bases separated the two germline ends. The CDR3 sequence is 15 residues long. CDR3 coding DNA: TGTGCCAGCAGTTACCGTGGAGGGGGCAATCAGCCCCAGCATTTT. Protein product: CASSYRGGGNQPQHF.

The chain uses TRBV27 and TRBJ2-2; a weak D match, TRBD2 (7 bases). Germline V gives CDR1 MNHEY, CDR2 SMNVEV (reference sequence). The CDR3 is 16 amino acids. The germline V and J ends were trimmed by 10 bases and 2 bases, with 20 bases remaining between them. In DNA, the CDR3 is TGTGCCACCACTGGGGGGCTAGCGGAAAACACCGGGGAGCTGTTTTTT. This translates into CATTGGLAENTGELFF.

The chain has TRBV27 and TRBJ2-7, with a weak D call TRBD2 (5 bases). V lost 4 bases and J lost 5, with 12 bases in between. The CDR3 has 13 amino acids. Germline CDR1 reads MNHEY; CDR2 reads SMNVEV (reference sequence). This CDR3 reads CASSSLREHEQYF. The CDR3 coding sequence is TGTGCCAGCAGTTCACTCCGGGAACACGAGCAGTACTTC.

The chain joins TRBV5-1 to TRBJ1-2, with D perhaps TRBD1 (6 bases). The V end lost 3 bases, the J end lost 7 bases, and 19 bases lay between the germline ends. The CDR3 is 15 residues long. CDR1 is SGHRS, CDR2 YFSETQ, per germline. The CDR3 protein is CASSSEANREGGYTF. The DNA for the CDR3 is TGCGCCAGCAGCTCCGAGGCGAACAGGGAAGGTGGCTACACCTTC.

The chain employs TRBV18 and TRBJ2-7, with 10 nucleotides matching TRBD1. The V gene's germline CDR1 is KGHSH and CDR2 LQKENI. The CDR3 length is 13 residues. J gave up 5 bases and V 8 bases, and 6 bases lay outside the gene matches. Here the CDR3 DNA reads TGTGCCAGCGTCTCGGGACAGGGGAACGAGCAGTACTTC. Encoded protein: CASVSGQGNEQYF.

The chain couples TRBV2 to TRBJ2-4; possible D gene TRBD1, 6 bases. Per germline, CDR1 SNHLY and CDR2 FYNNEI. V was cut by 6 bases and J by 0 bases, with 15 bases left in between. This CDR3 spans 16 amino acids. The CDR3 region is CASRRTDLLAKNIQYF. As DNA, the CDR3 is TGTGCCAGCAGAAGGACAGACCTATTAGCCAAAAACATTCAGTACTTC. The variable domain in full, completed from reference TRBV2 and TRBJ2-4, reads EPEVTQTPSHQVTQMGQEVILRCVPISNHLYFYWYRQILGQKVEFLVSFYNNEISEKSEIFDDQFSVERPDGSNFTLKIRSTKLEDSAMYFCASRRTDLLAKNIQYFGAGTRLSVL.

The V and J genes are TRBV18 and TRBJ1-1, with D unclear. V lost 4 bases to trimming and J lost 5 bases, with 14 bases between them. Germline V gene sequence: CDR1 KGHSH, CDR2 LQKENI. The CDR3 covers 14 residues. CDR3 nucleotides: TGTGCCAGCTCACTCACGCCGGGGAATACTGAAGCTTTCTTT. This codes for CASSLTPGNTEAFF.

The chain employs TRBV6-5 and TRBJ2-3, with 8 bases that match TRBD1. Germline V gives CDR1 MNHEY, CDR2 SVGAGI. CDR3 size: 12 residues. J was trimmed by 6 bases and V by 5 bases; bases with no gene match: 1. The CDR3 here is CASSGQGDTQYF. CDR3 nucleotide sequence: TGTGCCAGCAGTGGACAGGGTGATACGCAGTATTTT.

This sequence joins TRBV20-1 and TRBJ2-3; D may correspond to TRBD1 or TRBD2 (5 bases each). CDR1 DFQATT and CDR2 SNEGSKA come from the germline V gene (reference sequence). V was shortened by 6 bases and J by 9 bases, with 10 bases between the two germline ends. The CDR3 contains 10 residues. CDR3 sequence: CSAPWGTQYF. CDR3 in DNA: TGCAGTGCCCCTTGGGGGACGCAGTATTTT.